These T cell receptor beta chains were read from a single sample in a study of cytomegalovirus exposure and HLA in healthy donors. Sequencing was performed with immunoSEQ multiplex PCR; in TCRdb, only in-frame clones are kept and a portion is missing. This table holds approximately 160,000 clones, about three quarters found once. Sequencing was done on a sample of PBMCs. Every receptor here comes from a man between 18 and 35 years old in good health and CMV-seropositive. Both conserved end residues are part of each CDR3. The order of the fields is clone size, V gene, J gene, D gene, CDR3 protein, CDR3 DNA. A D gene is named only where the DNA matches it firmly. Only some rows state a clone size, as once, few, many or a class for expanded clones.

.,TRBV7-9,TRBJ1-1,TRBD1,CASSPQGAETEAFF,TGTGCCAGCAGTCCGCAGGGGGCGGAGACTGAAGCTTTCTTT
few,TRBV5-4,TRBJ2-3,TRBD2,CASSLGLAGSSTDTQYF,TGTGCCAGCAGCTTGGGACTAGCGGGTAGTAGCACAGATACGCAGTATTTT
.,TRBV5-4,TRBJ2-3,TRBD2,CASSLAVGGPADTQYF,TGTGCCAGCAGCTTGGCCGTGGGAGGGCCAGCAGATACGCAGTATTTT
.,TRBV28,TRBJ1-2,.,CASTTTWTASYGYTF,TGTGCCAGCACCACTACCTGGACAGCGTCTTATGGCTACACCTTC
few,TRBV6-5,TRBJ2-1,TRBD2,CASTPRTSVYNEQFF,TGTGCCAGCACGCCCCGGACTAGCGTATACAATGAGCAGTTCTTC
.,TRBV7-6,TRBJ2-2,.,CASSLKQTTGELFF,TGTGCCAGCAGCTTAAAACAGACCACCGGGGAGCTGTTTTTT
.,TRBV7-9,TRBJ1-4,.,CASSLGQGLWEKLFF,TGTGCCAGCAGCTTAGGGCAGGGGCTATGGGAAAAACTGTTTTTT
.,TRBV18,TRBJ1-1,.,CASSPRVRGGTEAFF,TGTGCCAGCTCACCACGGGTGAGGGGAGGTACTGAAGCTTTCTTT
.,TRBV19,TRBJ2-1,TRBD2,CASSIRGGRAYNEQFF,TGTGCCAGTAGTATTAGGGGCGGGAGGGCGTACAATGAGCAGTTCTTC
few,TRBV7-3,TRBJ2-1,TRBD1,CASSSPGTGGSYNEQFF,TGTGCCAGCAGCTCCCCCGGGACAGGAGGCTCCTACAATGAGCAGTTCTTC
.,TRBV6-1,TRBJ1-1,TRBD1,CASSEKGAQAEAFF,TGTGCCAGCAGTGAAAAGGGGGCACAGGCTGAAGCTTTCTTT
few,TRBV5-6,TRBJ1-1,.,CASSLEDSVAEAFF,TGTGCCAGCAGCTTGGAAGACAGTGTTGCTGAAGCTTTCTTT
.,TRBV5-1,TRBJ2-3,TRBD1,CASSRMGTADSPQYF,TGCGCCAGCAGCCGGATGGGGACAGCCGATTCGCCGCAGTATTTT
.,TRBV7-2,TRBJ1-1,.,CASSPQGGVMNTEAFF,TGTGCCAGCAGCCCCCAAGGAGGGGTAATGAACACTGAAGCTTTCTTT
.,TRBV5-6,TRBJ2-5,TRBD1,CASSLVTGGQETQYF,TGTGCCAGCAGCTTGGTTACAGGGGGACAAGAGACCCAGTACTTC
few,TRBV19,TRBJ1-5,TRBD1,CASSISGQGKTAQHF,TGTGCCAGTAGTATCTCTGGACAGGGGAAGACAGCCCAGCATTTT
.,TRBV7-9,TRBJ1-2,.,CASSFSDGSNYGYTF,TGTGCCAGCAGCTTCAGCGACGGATCTAACTATGGCTACACCTTC
.,TRBV5-1,TRBJ1-1,.,CASSYTGHNTEAFF,TGCGCCAGCAGCTACACAGGACATAACACTGAAGCTTTCTTT
.,TRBV6-1,TRBJ1-1,.,CASSWTALGGEAFF,TGTGCCAGCAGTTGGACCGCTCTCGGGGGTGAAGCTTTCTTT
.,TRBV7-9,TRBJ1-2,.,CASSLEGYGYTF,TGTGCCAGCAGCTTAGAGGGGTACGGCTACACCTTC
.,TRBV18,TRBJ1-5,.,CASSPFPSSNQPQHF,TGTGCCAGCTCACCGTTCCCTTCTAGCAATCAGCCCCAGCATTTT
.,TRBV15,TRBJ2-2,.,CATRKGSGLTGELFF,TGTGCCACCAGAAAAGGGAGCGGGCTCACCGGGGAGCTGTTTTTT
few,TRBV19,TRBJ2-1,.,CASSISGSLYNEQFF,TGTGCCAGTAGTATCAGCGGGTCTTTGTACAATGAGCAGTTCTTC
.,TRBV5-6,TRBJ1-6,TRBD1,CASSGGQGAVNSPLHF,TGTGCCAGCAGCGGCGGACAGGGGGCGGTAAATTCACCCCTCCACTTT
.,TRBV4-1,TRBJ2-3,TRBD2,CASSHWTSGGAGDTQYF,TGCGCCAGCAGCCATTGGACTAGCGGGGGGGCAGGAGATACGCAGTATTTT
.,TRBV6-5,TRBJ1-1,.,CASSYARGSVEAFF,TGTGCCAGCAGTTACGCCCGGGGTTCCGTTGAAGCTTTCTTT
.,TRBV6-5,TRBJ2-2,TRBD1,CASRAGTESTGELFF,TGTGCCAGCAGGGCCGGGACAGAGAGCACCGGGGAGCTGTTTTTT
.,TRBV7-3,TRBJ1-1,.,CASSKGGVNTEAFF,TGTGCCAGCAGCAAAGGCGGGGTGAACACTGAAGCTTTCTTT
.,TRBV18,TRBJ2-2,.,CASSPPVARAGELFF,TGTGCCAGCTCACCACCGGTGGCCAGGGCCGGGGAGCTGTTTTTT
few,TRBV14,TRBJ1-1,.,CASSRVRENTEAFF,TGTGCCAGCAGTCGGGTCAGAGAGAACACTGAAGCTTTCTTT
.,TRBV7-6,TRBJ1-5,TRBD1,CASSLAGGGQPQHF,TGTGCCAGCAGCTTGGCAGGGGGCGGTCAGCCCCAGCATTTT
.,TRBV29-1,TRBJ1-4,TRBD1,CSVGMTGTNEKLFF,TGCAGCGTTGGGATGACAGGGACTAATGAAAAACTGTTTTTT
medium-sized,TRBV2,TRBJ2-1,TRBD1,CASSEEGTGGGNEQFF,TGTGCCAGCAGTGAAGAGGGGACAGGGGGAGGAAATGAGCAGTTCTTC
.,TRBV5-5,TRBJ2-3,TRBD2,CASSFPAGASDTQYF,TGTGCCAGCAGCTTTCCAGCGGGGGCCTCAGATACGCAGTATTTT
few,TRBV7-8,TRBJ2-1,TRBD2,CASSLEGLAKNEQFF,TGTGCCAGCAGCTTAGAAGGACTAGCTAAGAATGAGCAGTTCTTC
.,TRBV6-5,TRBJ2-1,.,CASTRDLNNEQFF,TGTGCCAGCACCCGGGACTTAAACAATGAGCAGTTCTTC
once,TRBV18,TRBJ2-1,.,CASSPRGDFPRGGGEQFF,TGTGCCAGCTCACCACGGGGGGACTTCCCGAGGGGAGGTGGTGAGCAGTTCTTC
.,TRBV5-5,TRBJ1-3,.,CASSREGSISGNTIYF,TGTGCCAGCTCGAGGGAGGGTTCTATCTCTGGAAACACCATATATTTT
.,TRBV13,TRBJ1-2,TRBD1,CASSSLGWDRGYTF,TGTGCCAGCAGCTCCCTCGGATGGGACAGAGGCTACACCTTC
.,TRBV21-1,TRBJ1-2,.,CASSINYGYTF,TGTGCCAGCAGCATAAACTATGGCTACACCTTC
.,TRBV9,TRBJ1-1,TRBD1,CASSATGGTEAFF,TGTGCCAGCAGCGCGACAGGGGGCACTGAAGCTTTCTTT
.,TRBV10-1,TRBJ2-5,TRBD2,CASSDGLAGGETQYF,TGCGCCAGCAGTGATGGCCTAGCGGGGGGGGAGACCCAGTACTTC
.,TRBV11-2,TRBJ2-4,.,CASSFDRNNIQYF,TGTGCCAGCAGCTTCGACAGGAACAACATTCAGTACTTC
.,TRBV6-5,TRBJ1-1,.,CASQGNTEAFF,TGTGCCAGCCAGGGAAACACTGAAGCTTTCTTT
.,TRBV29-1,TRBJ1-2,.,CSVDFMLGSWGYTF,TGCAGCGTTGATTTCATGCTGGGTAGCTGGGGCTACACCTTC
.,TRBV11-1,TRBJ1-1,TRBD1,CASSPGQGTLNTEAFF,TGTGCCAGCAGCCCCGGACAGGGGACTTTGAACACTGAAGCTTTCTTT
.,TRBV5-4,TRBJ1-2,.,CASREQGSNYGYTF,TGTGCCAGCAGGGAGCAGGGATCTAACTATGGCTACACCTTC
.,TRBV7-9,TRBJ1-1,.,CASSPDTLNTEAFF,TGTGCCAGCAGCCCGGACACTTTGAACACTGAAGCTTTCTTT
.,TRBV5-6,TRBJ2-1,.,CASSFSYEQFF,TGTGCCAGCAGCTTTTCTTATGAGCAGTTCTTC
.,TRBV12-5,TRBJ2-3,.,CASGPSSPTPHPTDTQYF,TGTGCTAGTGGTCCTTCATCACCTACCCCTCACCCCACAGATACGCAGTATTTT
.,TRBV7-2,TRBJ2-5,TRBD2,CASSLEWGGETQYF,TGTGCCAGCAGCTTAGAATGGGGGGGGGAGACCCAGTACTTC
.,TRBV30,TRBJ1-4,.,CAWSVLSNEKLFF,TGTGCCTGGAGTGTACTGAGTAATGAAAAACTGTTTTTT
.,TRBV5-1,TRBJ2-4,TRBD1,CASSLALGQGPKNIQYF,TGCGCCAGCAGCTTGGCTTTGGGACAGGGACCCAAAAACATTCAGTACTTC
.,TRBV14,TRBJ1-2,.,CASSQDAGPYGYTF,TGTGCCAGCAGCCAAGATGCGGGTCCTTATGGCTACACCTTC
.,TRBV4-1,TRBJ1-5,.,CASSQPPRAGRNQPQHF,TGCGCCAGCAGCCAGCCCCCCAGGGCAGGCCGCAATCAGCCCCAGCATTTT